This T cell receptor beta chain stems from a study of a mutant IDH1 vaccine in newly diagnosed glioma. Only in-frame clones appear in the TCRdb table, and some are missing; sequencing was by immunoSEQ multiplex PCR. The repertoire holds approximately 26,000 clones, roughly 90% seen once, with over 15% in the top ten. Concerning this clone: Its antigen is unidentified.

Study-level results: Whatever changes occurred in top peripheral T cell clonotypes seemed unrelated to pseudoprogression.

The time point here: week 5, during vaccination. Doses consisted of 300 ug of mutant IDH1 20-mer peptide each, paired with topical imiquimod. V was shortened by 4 bases and J by 7 bases, with 18 bases between the two germline ends. The V gene's germline CDR1 is SGDLS and CDR2 YYNGEE. The CDR3 contains 15 residues. The specimen comprised PBMCs, sampled from a glioma patient whose treatment included an IDH1 peptide vaccine. The TCR comes from a man aged 18 to 35 with glioma. V and J are TRBV9 and TRBJ1-5, with TRBD1 as a possible D gene (5 bases). CDR3 amino acids: CASSFGTAAGQPQHF. In DNA form, the CDR3 reads TGTGCCAGCAGCTTTGGGACGGCGGCTGGGCAGCCCCAGCATTTT.